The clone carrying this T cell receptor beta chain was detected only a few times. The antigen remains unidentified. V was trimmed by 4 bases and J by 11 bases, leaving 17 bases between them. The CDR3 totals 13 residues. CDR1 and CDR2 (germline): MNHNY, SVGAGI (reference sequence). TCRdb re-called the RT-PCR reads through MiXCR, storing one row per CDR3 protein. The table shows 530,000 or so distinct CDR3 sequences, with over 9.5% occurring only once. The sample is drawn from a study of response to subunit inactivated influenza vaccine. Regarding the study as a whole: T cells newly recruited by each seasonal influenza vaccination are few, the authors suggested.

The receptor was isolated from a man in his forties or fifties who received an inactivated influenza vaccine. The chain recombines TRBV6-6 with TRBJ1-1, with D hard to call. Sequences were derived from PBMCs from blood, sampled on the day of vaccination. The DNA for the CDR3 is TGTGCCAGCAGTTCCGAACGGACCTCGGGGGCTTTCTTT. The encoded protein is CASSSERTSGAFF.